The sample holds a few counts of the clone carrying this T cell receptor (beta chain). The antigen remains unidentified. Both 60 Vbeta primers and 13 Jbeta primers went into the PCR. This table comes from immunoSEQ multiplex PCR, and its TCRdb copy is limited to in-frame clones, with some not included. The table records 90,000 to 100,000 clones, more than 70% of them present only once. This CDR3 region has 15 residues. The V and J ends lost 7 bases and 4 bases, in that order; junction bases with no gene match: 10. Germline V gene sequence: CDR1 LNHDA, CDR2 SQIVND (reference sequence). The data originate from a study of cytomegalovirus exposure and HLA in healthy donors. Overall study findings and caveats: Data from an earlier analysis indicated that most TCR beta V segments were productive either about 87% or about 30% of the time. A later analysis reportedly found that, within productive TCRs, an Asian-associated ancestry cluster had fewer N-insertions than the mean observed across the roughly 700 donors. CMV antigen specificity was confirmed in vitro for a few CMV-associated chains. Cytomegalovirus-associated status was assigned to roughly 160 TCR beta chains.

The rearrangement links TRBV19 to TRBJ2-5, with 9 bases that match TRBD2. The clonotype originates from a female donor in good health and CMV-seronegative. The specimen was PBMCs. CDR3 residues: CASKEGSGGLETQYF. CDR3 nucleotide sequence: TGTGCCAGTAAGGAGGGTAGCGGGGGCCTAGAGACCCAGTACTTC.